Sequencing of this T cell receptor beta chain was carried out in a study of T cell responses to AZD1222 COVID-19 vaccine. CDR1 and CDR2 from the germline V gene are SGHRS and YFSETQ. V shed 4 bases and J 2 bases; nucleotides not matched to a gene: 4. This CDR3 region has 14 residues. Libraries were prepared by immunoSEQ multiplex PCR; TCRdb keeps only in-frame clonotypes and omits some of them. The data show roughly 250,000 clones, with approximately 93% seen just once and less than 0.65% held by the top ten. This TCR derives from an adult in good health. The starting material was peripheral blood, obtained on day 0 of AZD1222 vaccination. The rearrangement joins TRBV5-1 to TRBJ2-3; TRBD1 aligns across 7 bases. The CDR3 region has the DNA TGCGCCAGCAGCCCGGGACAGATCACAGATACGCAGTATTTT. Translation gives CASSPGQITDTQYF.